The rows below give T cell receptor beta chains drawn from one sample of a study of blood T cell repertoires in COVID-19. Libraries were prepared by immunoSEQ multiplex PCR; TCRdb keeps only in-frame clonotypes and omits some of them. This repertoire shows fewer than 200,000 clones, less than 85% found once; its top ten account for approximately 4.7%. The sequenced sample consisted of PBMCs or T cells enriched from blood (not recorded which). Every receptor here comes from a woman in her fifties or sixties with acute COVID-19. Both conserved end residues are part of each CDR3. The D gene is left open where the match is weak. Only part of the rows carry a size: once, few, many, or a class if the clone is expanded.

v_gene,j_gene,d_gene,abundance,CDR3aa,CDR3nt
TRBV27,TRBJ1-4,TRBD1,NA,CASSSSSNTGGEKLFF,TGTGCCAGCAGTTCTAGCTCCAATACAGGGGGTGAAAAACTGTTTTTT
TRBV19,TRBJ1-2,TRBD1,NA,CAGRGQGADGYTF,TGTGCCGGCAGGGGACAGGGGGCCGATGGCTACACCTTC
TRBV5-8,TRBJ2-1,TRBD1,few,CASIKDRSRSYNEQFF,TGTGCCAGCATCAAGGACAGGTCGCGGTCCTACAATGAGCAGTTCTTC
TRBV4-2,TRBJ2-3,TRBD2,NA,CASSQATSGTTDTQYF,TGTGCCAGCAGCCAAGCGACTAGCGGAACCACAGATACGCAGTATTTT
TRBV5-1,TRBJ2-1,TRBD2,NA,CASSLGLAGGNNEQFF,TGCGCCAGCAGCTTGGGACTAGCGGGAGGGAACAATGAGCAGTTCTTC
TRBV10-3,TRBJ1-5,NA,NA,CAISESDGTGPQHF,TGTGCCATCAGTGAGTCGGATGGAACGGGGCCCCAGCATTTT
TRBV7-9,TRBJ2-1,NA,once,CASSISSLGGVNEQFF,TGTGCCAGCAGCATAAGCTCACTAGGAGGGGTCAATGAGCAGTTCTTC
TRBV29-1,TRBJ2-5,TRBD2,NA,CSVLAGASQETQYF,TGCAGCGTTCTAGCGGGGGCCAGCCAAGAGACCCAGTACTTC
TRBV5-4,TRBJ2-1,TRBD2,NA,CASIDSAGDYNEQFF,TGTGCCAGCATCGACTCAGCGGGGGACTACAATGAGCAGTTCTTC
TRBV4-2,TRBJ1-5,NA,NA,CASSQDESNQPQHF,TGTGCCAGCAGCCAAGATGAGAGCAATCAGCCCCAGCATTTT
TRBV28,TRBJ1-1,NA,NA,CASSFHRNTEAFF,TGTGCCAGCAGTTTCCATAGGAACACTGAAGCTTTCTTT
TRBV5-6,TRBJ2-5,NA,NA,CASSLEGHGQETQYF,TGTGCCAGCAGCTTGGAAGGACACGGACAAGAGACCCAGTACTTC
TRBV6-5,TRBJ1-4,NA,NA,CASSRQEVEKLFF,TGTGCCAGCAGCCGACAGGAAGTTGAAAAACTGTTTTTT
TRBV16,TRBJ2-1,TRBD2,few,CASSLRGGRDGEQFF,TGTGCCAGCAGCCTGCGGGGGGGCCGAGACGGTGAGCAGTTCTTC
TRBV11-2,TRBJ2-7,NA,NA,CASSLTSSSEQYF,TGTGCCAGCAGCTTAACGAGCTCTAGCGAGCAGTACTTC
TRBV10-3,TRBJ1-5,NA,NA,CAISEGRGVDQPQHF,TGTGCCATCAGTGAGGGTCGGGGGGTGGATCAGCCCCAGCATTTT
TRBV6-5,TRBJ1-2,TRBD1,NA,CASRRQGAASYGYTF,TGTGCCAGCAGGAGGCAGGGGGCGGCCAGCTATGGCTACACCTTC
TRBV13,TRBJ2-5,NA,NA,CASSLQETQYF,TGTGCCAGCAGCCTCCAAGAGACCCAGTACTTC
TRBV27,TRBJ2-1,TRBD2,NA,CASSDLPSTSGRGEQFF,TGTGCCAGCAGCGACCTACCTTCGACTAGCGGGAGGGGAGAGCAGTTCTTC
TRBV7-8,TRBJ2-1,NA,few,CASSLETGSYNEQFF,TGTGCCAGCAGCTTAGAGACGGGTTCCTACAATGAGCAGTTCTTC
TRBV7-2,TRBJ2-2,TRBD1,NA,CASSPRTGTGELFF,TGTGCCAGCAGCCCTAGGACAGGAACCGGGGAGCTGTTTTTT
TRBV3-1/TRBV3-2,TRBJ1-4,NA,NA,CASSQGLRELFF,TGTGCCAGCAGCCAAGGTCTCAGGGAACTGTTTTTT
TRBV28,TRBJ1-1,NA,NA,CASSEMGGREAEAFF,TGTGCCAGCAGTGAAATGGGGGGGAGAGAGGCTGAAGCTTTCTTT
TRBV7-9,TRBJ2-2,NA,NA,CASSSMGDGSGELFF,TGTGCCAGCAGCTCCATGGGAGATGGGTCCGGGGAGCTGTTTTTT
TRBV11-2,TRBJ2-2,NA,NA,CASSQLVAGELFF,TGTGCCAGCTCTCAACTGGTCGCCGGGGAGCTGTTTTTT
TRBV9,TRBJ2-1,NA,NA,CASSLGVAMYNEQFF,TGTGCCAGCAGCTTAGGAGTCGCAATGTACAATGAGCAGTTCTTC
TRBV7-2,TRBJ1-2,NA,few,CASSLGPGDYGYTF,TGTGCCAGCAGCTTAGGACCGGGGGACTATGGCTACACCTTC
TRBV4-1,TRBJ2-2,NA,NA,CASSPGGGIGTGELFF,TGCGCCAGCAGCCCCGGTGGCGGGATCGGCACCGGGGAGCTGTTTTTT
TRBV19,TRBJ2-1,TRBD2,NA,CASSKWTRASPEGQFF,TGTGCCAGTAGCAAGTGGACTAGAGCTTCCCCGGAAGGGCAGTTCTTC
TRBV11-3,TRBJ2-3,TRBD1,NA,CASSPSTGADTQYF,TGTGCCAGCAGCCCCTCGACAGGGGCAGATACGCAGTATTTT
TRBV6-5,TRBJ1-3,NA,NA,CASSYSNSGNTIYF,TGTGCCAGCAGTTACTCCAACTCTGGAAACACCATATATTTT
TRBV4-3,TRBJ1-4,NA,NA,CASSQDLGGEKLFF,TGCGCCAGCAGCCAAGATCTGGGGGGGGAAAAACTGTTTTTT
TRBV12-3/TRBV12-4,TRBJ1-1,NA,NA,CASSFPGNTEAFF,TGTGCCAGCAGTTTCCCCGGGAACACTGAAGCTTTCTTT
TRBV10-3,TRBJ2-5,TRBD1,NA,CAIMRDRGVETQYF,TGTGCCATCATGAGAGACAGGGGAGTGGAGACCCAGTACTTC
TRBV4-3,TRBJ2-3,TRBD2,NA,CASSQILAADTQYF,TGCGCCAGCAGCCAAATCCTAGCGGCAGATACGCAGTATTTT
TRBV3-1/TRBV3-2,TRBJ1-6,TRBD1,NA,CASSQVLYRGLSGSPLHF,TGTGCCAGCAGCCAAGTTCTGTATAGGGGGCTAAGCGGTTCACCCCTCCACTTT
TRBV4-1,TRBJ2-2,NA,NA,CASSPRGTVNTGELFF,TGCGCCAGCAGCCCCCGGGGGACGGTGAACACCGGGGAGCTGTTTTTT
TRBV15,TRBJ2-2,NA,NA,CATSREKITFGGELFF,TGTGCCACCAGCAGAGAGAAGATAACTTTTGGCGGGGAGCTGTTTTTT
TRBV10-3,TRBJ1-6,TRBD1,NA,CAIRGTGQGNSPLHF,TGTGCCATCAGGGGAACCGGACAGGGTAATTCACCCCTCCACTTT
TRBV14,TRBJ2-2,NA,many,CASSGLTETGELFF,TGTGCCAGCAGCGGTTTGACAGAAACCGGGGAGCTGTTTTTT
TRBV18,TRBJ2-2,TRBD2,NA,CASSPRTSIDTGELFF,TGTGCCAGCTCACCACGGACTAGCATTGACACCGGGGAGCTGTTTTTT
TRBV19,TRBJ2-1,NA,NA,CANSQGDEQFF,TGTGCCAATTCTCAGGGTGATGAGCAGTTCTTC
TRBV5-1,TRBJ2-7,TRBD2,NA,CASSLTGTSSGEQYF,TGCGCCAGCAGCTTGACCGGGACTAGCAGTGGCGAGCAGTACTTC
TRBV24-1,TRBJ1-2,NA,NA,CATSGSYGYTF,TGTGCCACCAGTGGGAGCTATGGCTACACCTTC
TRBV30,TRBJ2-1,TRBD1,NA,CAWKGQGDNEQFF,TGTGCCTGGAAAGGACAGGGGGACAATGAGCAGTTCTTC
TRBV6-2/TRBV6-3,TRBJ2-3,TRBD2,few,CASSHPPSGGLTDTQYF,TGTGCCAGCAGTCACCCCCCCAGCGGGGGGCTCACAGATACGCAGTATTTT
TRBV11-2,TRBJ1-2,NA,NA,CASPFYTF,TGTGCCAGCCCATTTTACACCTTC
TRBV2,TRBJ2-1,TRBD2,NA,CASSVAGAAYNEQFF,TGTGCCAGCAGTGTCGCGGGAGCCGCCTACAATGAGCAGTTCTTC
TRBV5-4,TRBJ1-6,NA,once,CASSLSGTMDSPLHF,TGTGCCAGCAGCTTGTCCGGGACAATGGATTCACCCCTCCACTTT
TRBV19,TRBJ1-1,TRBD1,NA,CASSILGGRNMNTEAFF,TGTGCCAGTAGTATTCTAGGGGGCAGGAATATGAACACTGAAGCTTTCTTT
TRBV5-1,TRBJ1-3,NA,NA,CASSSEVGSGNTIYF,TGCGCCAGCAGCTCCGAGGTGGGTTCGGGAAACACCATATATTTT
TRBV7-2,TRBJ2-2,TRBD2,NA,CASSLRFQRGTGELFF,TGTGCCAGCAGCTTAAGGTTCCAGCGGGGCACCGGGGAGCTGTTTTTT
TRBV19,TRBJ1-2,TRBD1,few,CASSMMTGAGYGYTF,TGTGCCAGTAGTATGATGACAGGGGCTGGCTATGGCTACACCTTC